This T cell receptor beta chain was obtained from a study of OX40 agonist ivuxolimab in advanced cancers. About the study as a whole: Ivuxolimab was a fully human IgG2 agonistic monoclonal antibody targeting the costimulatory receptor OX40 (CD134). Intravenous ivuxolimab was administered to patients every 2 weeks at six dose levels: 0.01, 0.1, 0.3, 1.5, 3 and 10 mg/kg. Among the approximately 54 dose-escalation patients, approximately 20 had hepatocellular carcinoma, roughly 15 melanoma, 9 renal cell carcinoma and 9 head and neck cancer. A male proportion of around 80% and a mean age of approximately 62 years, ranging from roughly 23 to 80, were recorded for the dose-escalation cohort. Prior anti-PD-1, anti-PD-L1 or anti-CTLA-4 therapy was permitted, and 35% to 40% of dose-escalation patients had received checkpoint inhibitors. Three dose-escalation patients achieved partial responses, one with hepatocellular carcinoma and two with cutaneous melanoma. The point of sequencing TCRbeta in the periphery was to test whether ivuxolimab changed TCR sequence diversity and drove clonal T-cell expansion. The paper describes the monotherapy dose-escalation part (N of about 57 patients) of the phase I trial of ivuxolimab.

Here is what the overall study found, with its caveats: After ivuxolimab, CD8+ T cells had more expanded clones than CD4+ T cells on average. Which antigens the clonally expanded peripheral T cells were specific for was not determined. At doses of 0.1 to 3.0 mg/kg, clonal expansion of both CD4+ and CD8+ blood T cells was observed from baseline to week 6. In the 0.1-3.0 mg/kg groups, partial responders were among the patients with the lowest normalized peripheral clonal expansion, particularly in CD8+ T cells. Low levels of normalized T-cell clonal expansion were also seen in some patients who did not respond.

Genomic DNA was extracted from sorted cells for sequencing of the TCRbeta CDR3 region. The immunoSEQ Assay was used to sequence the TCRbeta CDR3 regions. Not all clones reach the TCRdb copy of this immuneACCESS table, which keeps in-frame sequences only. Checked studies attribute under half of the gap to unresolved V genes and leave the rest unexplained. The sample has approximately 76,000 clones on record, 85% of them singletons. Of the sample, approximately 0.57% falls within the top ten clones. CDR1 SGHVS and CDR2 FNYEAQ are derived from the germline V gene. The CDR3, from cysteine to phenylalanine, totals 16 residues. The read is trimmed to its CDR3 DNA, 48 bases read in frame from base 1. V is cut by 1 base and J by 5 bases, and the space between the germline ends is 17 bases. Patients with autoimmune disease history or receiving systemic immunosuppression were excluded from the trial. Peripheral blood for TCR sequencing was drawn from every dose cohort at baseline, at cycle 4 day 1 and at cycle 7 day 1. The samples were taken from a phase I, first-in-human, multicenter, open-label dose-escalation trial of ivuxolimab. Adults with locally advanced or metastatic melanoma, renal cell carcinoma, hepatocellular carcinoma or head and neck squamous cell carcinoma were enrolled in the trial. Before TCR sequencing, CD4+ and CD8+ T cells were separately sorted from peripheral blood.

Notes on this clone: Its antigen is unknown. No much larger clone exists at a distance of one base, and base qualities are not known.

This receptor was taken from an adult with an advanced solid tumor such as melanoma, head and neck, liver or kidney cancer. This sample comprised CD4+ or CD8+ T cells sorted from blood, obtained in a trial of the OX40 agonist ivuxolimab. The chain couples TRBV7-6 to TRBJ1-2; the D gene lacks a confident call. The nucleotide sequence reads as follows: TGTGCCAGCAGCTTAGAATCTGGCTCCGCGCGGTATGGCTACACCTTC. The translation is CASSLESGSARYGYTF.